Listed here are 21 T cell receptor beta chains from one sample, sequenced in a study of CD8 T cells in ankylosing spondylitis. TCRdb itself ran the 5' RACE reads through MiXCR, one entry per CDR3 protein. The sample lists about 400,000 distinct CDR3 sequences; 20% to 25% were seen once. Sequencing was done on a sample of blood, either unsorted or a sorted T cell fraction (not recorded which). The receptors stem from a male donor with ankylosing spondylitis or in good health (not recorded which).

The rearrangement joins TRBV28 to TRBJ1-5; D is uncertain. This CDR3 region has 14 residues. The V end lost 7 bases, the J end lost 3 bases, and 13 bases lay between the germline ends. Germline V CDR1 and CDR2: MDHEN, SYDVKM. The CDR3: CASTSADPNQPQHF. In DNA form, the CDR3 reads TGTGCCAGCACTTCTGCAGACCCCAATCAGCCCCAGCATTTT.

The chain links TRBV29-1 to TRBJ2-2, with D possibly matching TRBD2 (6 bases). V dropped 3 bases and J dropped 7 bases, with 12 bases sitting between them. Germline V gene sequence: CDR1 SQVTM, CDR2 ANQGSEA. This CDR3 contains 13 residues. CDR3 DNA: TGCAGCGTTGACCCGGGAGCGTTCGGGGAGCTGTTTTTT. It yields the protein CSVDPGAFGELFF.

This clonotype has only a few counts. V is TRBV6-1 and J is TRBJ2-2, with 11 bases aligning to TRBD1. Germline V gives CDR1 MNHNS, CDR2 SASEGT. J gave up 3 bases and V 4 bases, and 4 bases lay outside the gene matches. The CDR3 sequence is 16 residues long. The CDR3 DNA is TGTGCCAGCAGTGCCCCGGGACAGGGGGACACCGGGGAGCTGTTTTTT. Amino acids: CASSAPGQGDTGELFF.

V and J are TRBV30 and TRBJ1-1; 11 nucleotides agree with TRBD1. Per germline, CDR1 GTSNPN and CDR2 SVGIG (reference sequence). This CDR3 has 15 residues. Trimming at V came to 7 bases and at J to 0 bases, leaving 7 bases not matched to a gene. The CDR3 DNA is TGTGCCTCCGGACAGGGGGCGATTTTGAACACTGAAGCTTTCTTT. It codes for CASGQGAILNTEAFF.

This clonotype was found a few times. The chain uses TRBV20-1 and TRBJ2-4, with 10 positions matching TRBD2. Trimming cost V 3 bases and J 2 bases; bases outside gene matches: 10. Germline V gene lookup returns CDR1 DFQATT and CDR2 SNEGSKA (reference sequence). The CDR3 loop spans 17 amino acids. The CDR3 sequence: CSASSWSGGASKNIQYF. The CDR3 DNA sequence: TGCAGTGCTAGTAGCTGGAGCGGGGGGGCATCCAAAAACATTCAGTACTTC.

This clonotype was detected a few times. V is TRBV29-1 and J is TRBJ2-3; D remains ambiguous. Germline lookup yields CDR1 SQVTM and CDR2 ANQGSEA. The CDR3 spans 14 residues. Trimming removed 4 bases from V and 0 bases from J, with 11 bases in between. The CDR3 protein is CSVVGQASTDTQYF. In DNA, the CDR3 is TGCAGCGTTGTCGGGCAGGCTAGCACAGATACGCAGTATTTT.

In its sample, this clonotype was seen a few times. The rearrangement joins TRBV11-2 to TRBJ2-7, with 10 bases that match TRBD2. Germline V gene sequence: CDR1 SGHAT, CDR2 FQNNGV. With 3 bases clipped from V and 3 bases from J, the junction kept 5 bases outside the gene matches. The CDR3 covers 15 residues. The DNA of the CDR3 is TGTGCCAGCAGCTTTGGGACTAGCGCTGGCTACGAGCAGTACTTC. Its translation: CASSFGTSAGYEQYF.

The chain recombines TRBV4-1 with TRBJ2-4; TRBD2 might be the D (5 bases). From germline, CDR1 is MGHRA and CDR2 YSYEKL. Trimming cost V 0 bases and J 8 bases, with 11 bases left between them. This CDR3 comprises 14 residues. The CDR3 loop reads CASSQDEGWDIQYF. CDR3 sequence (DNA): TGCGCCAGCAGCCAAGACGAGGGTTGGGACATTCAGTACTTC.

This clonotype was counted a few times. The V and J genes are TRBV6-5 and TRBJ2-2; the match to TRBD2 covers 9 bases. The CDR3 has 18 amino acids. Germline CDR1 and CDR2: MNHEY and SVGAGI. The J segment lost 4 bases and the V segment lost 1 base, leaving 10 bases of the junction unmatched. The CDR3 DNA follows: TGTGCCAGCAGTTACTTAGGACTTAGCGGGGGTACCACCGGGGAGCTGTTTTTT. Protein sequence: CASSYLGLSGGTTGELFF.

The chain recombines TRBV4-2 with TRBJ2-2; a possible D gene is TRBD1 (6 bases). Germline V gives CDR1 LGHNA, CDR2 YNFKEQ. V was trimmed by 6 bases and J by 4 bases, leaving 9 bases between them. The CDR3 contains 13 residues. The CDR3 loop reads CASRGTSTGELFF. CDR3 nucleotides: TGTGCCAGCAGAGGGACAAGCACCGGGGAGCTGTTTTTT.

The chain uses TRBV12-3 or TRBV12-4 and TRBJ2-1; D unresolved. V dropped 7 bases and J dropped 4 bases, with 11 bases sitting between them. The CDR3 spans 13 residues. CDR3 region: CASTEYRYNEQFF. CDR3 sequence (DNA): TGTGCCAGCACCGAGTACCGGTACAATGAGCAGTTCTTC.

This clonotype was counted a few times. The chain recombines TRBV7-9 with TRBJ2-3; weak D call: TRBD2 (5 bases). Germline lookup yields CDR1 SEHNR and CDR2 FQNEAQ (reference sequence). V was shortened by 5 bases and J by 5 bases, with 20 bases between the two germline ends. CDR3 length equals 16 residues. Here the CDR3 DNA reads TGTGCCAGCAGCGGCCTAGGAGGCCCCCCCAAAGATACGCAGTATTTT. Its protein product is CASSGLGGPPKDTQYF. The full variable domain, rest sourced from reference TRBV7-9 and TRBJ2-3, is DTGVSQNPRHKITKRGQNVTFRCDPISEHNRLYWYRQTLGQGPEFLTYFQNEAQLEKSRLLSDRFSAERPKGSFSTLEIQRTEQGDSAMYLCASSGLGGPPKDTQYFGPGTRLTVL.

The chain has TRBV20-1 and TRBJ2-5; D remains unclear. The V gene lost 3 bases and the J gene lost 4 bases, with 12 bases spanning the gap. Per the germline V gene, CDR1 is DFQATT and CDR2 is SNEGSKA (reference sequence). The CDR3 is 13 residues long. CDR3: CSASRFVAETQYF. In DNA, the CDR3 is TGCAGTGCTAGTCGCTTCGTAGCAGAGACCCAGTACTTC.

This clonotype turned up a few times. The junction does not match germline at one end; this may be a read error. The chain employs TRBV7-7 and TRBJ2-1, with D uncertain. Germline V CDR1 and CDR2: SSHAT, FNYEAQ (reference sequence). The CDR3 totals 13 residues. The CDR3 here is CASSHGLDNEQFF. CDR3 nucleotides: TGTGCTAGCAGCCATGGGCTCGACAATGAGCAGTTCTTC.

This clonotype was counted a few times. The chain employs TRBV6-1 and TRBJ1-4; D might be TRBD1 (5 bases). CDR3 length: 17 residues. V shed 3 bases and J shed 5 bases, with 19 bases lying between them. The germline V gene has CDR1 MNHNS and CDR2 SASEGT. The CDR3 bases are TGTGCCAGCAGTGAGACAGCCCTCCAACAAGCCAATGAAAAACTGTTTTTT. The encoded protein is CASSETALQQANEKLFF.

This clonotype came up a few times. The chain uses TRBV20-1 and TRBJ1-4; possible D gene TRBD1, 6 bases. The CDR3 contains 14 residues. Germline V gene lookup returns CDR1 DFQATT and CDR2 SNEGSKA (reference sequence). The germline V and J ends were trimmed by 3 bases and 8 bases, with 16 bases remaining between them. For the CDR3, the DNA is TGCAGTGCTAGGGTGATGGGGGCCTACGAAAAACTGTTTTTT. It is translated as CSARVMGAYEKLFF.

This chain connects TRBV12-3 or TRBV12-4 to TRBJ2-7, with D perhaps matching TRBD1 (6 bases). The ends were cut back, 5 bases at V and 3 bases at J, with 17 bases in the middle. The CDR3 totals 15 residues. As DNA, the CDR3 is TGTGCCAGCAGTACTAGACAGGTCGCCATCTACGAGCAGTACTTC. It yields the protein CASSTRQVAIYEQYF.

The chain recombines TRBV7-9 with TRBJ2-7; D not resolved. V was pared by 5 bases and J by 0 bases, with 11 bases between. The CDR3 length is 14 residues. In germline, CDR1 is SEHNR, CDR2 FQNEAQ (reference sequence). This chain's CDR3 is CASSAPATSYEQYF. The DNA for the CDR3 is TGTGCCAGCAGCGCCCCGGCAACCTCCTACGAGCAGTACTTC. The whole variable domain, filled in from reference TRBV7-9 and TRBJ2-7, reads DTGVSQNPRHKITKRGQNVTFRCDPISEHNRLYWYRQTLGQGPEFLTYFQNEAQLEKSRLLSDRFSAERPKGSFSTLEIQRTEQGDSAMYLCASSAPATSYEQYFGPGTRLTVT.

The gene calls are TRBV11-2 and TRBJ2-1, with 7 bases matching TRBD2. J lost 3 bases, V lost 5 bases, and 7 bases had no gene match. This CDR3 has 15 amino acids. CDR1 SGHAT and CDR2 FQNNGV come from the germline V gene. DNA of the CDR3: TGTGCCAGCAGCATCTGGGCGGGGGACTACAATGAGCAGTTCTTC. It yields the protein CASSIWAGDYNEQFF.

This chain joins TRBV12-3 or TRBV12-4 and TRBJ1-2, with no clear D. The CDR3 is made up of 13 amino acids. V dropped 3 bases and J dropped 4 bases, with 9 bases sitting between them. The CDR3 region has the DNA TGTGCCAGCAGTTTGAGCCCTATCTATGGCTACACCTTC. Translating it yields CASSLSPIYGYTF.

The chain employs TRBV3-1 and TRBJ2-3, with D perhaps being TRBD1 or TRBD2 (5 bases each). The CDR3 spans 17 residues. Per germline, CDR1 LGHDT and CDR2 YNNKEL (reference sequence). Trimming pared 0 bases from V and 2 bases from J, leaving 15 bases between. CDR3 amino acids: CASSQDRDGVSTDTQYF. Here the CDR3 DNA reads TGTGCCAGCAGCCAAGATCGGGACGGAGTATCCACAGATACGCAGTATTTT.